This T cell receptor (beta chain) was recovered during a study of T cell changes during pregnancy in multiple sclerosis (dated by TCRdb to between 2019 and 2020). Describing the broader study: The study examined how the T cell repertoire changed over the course of pregnancy in women with multiple sclerosis.

The library came from the immunoSEQ multiplex PCR assay. The source is immuneACCESS, and TCRdb retained only in-frame sequences with V and J called. Part of the clones is not carried over; for the studies checked, unresolved V genes explain less than half of this, and the remainder is unexplained. The sample table shows 32,000 or so clones, and more than 90% are seen once. Under 0.5% of the sample is held by the ten biggest clonotypes. The CDR3 holds 12 amino acids from the cysteine to the phenylalanine. Solely the CDR3 DNA is kept, with 36 bases framed from the first base. CDR1 MNHNS and CDR2 SASEGT were looked up in the germline V gene. After removal of 7 bases from V and 7 bases from J, the junction retains 6 bases not matched to a gene. About this clone: Its antigen is still unknown. Per-nucleotide qualities are absent, and no much larger clonotype sits a single base away.

The source is a female donor with multiple sclerosis, enrolled in a pregnancy study. The chain is made from TRBV6-1 and TRBJ1-2; 7 middle bases align to TRBD1. The sequencing used CD4+ T cells from peripheral blood mononuclear cells, collected in the second trimester of pregnancy. The CDR3 region reads CASTDRVGGYTF. The sequence in DNA is TGTGCCAGCACCGACAGGGTCGGTGGCTACACCTTC.